The 9 T cell receptor beta chains below all came from one sample that was sequenced in a study of CD8+ T cells in alopecia areata. RNA was isolated and reverse transcribed to cDNA, the sequencing template. Clones were read by immunoSEQ multiplex PCR, and TCRdb kept only the in-frame ones, dropping some. The sample holds some 150,000 clones, nearly 55% seen once. Noted treatment: oral pan-JAK inhibitor, 5-10 mg twice daily. The sequencing used CD8+ T cells sorted from blood, collected at week 4, from a patient treated with tofacitinib. The receptors were sampled from a human donor with alopecia areata.

In this sample, this clone turned up a few times. The chain carries TRBV2 and TRBJ2-1, with 8 bases aligning to TRBD2. Germline V lookup: CDR1 SNHLY, CDR2 FYNNEI. This CDR3 is 14 amino acids long. Losses at the gene ends were 8 bases for V and 6 bases for J; bases not matched to a gene: 9. The CDR3 DNA reads TGTGCCAGCTGGGAGGGAGCGGGGGTCAATGAGCAGTTCTTC. Amino acid sequence: CASWEGAGVNEQFF.

V gene TRBV7-8 combines with J gene TRBJ1-1; possible D gene TRBD1, 5 bases. The V end was cut by 0 bases, the J end by 3 bases, with 14 bases between. CDR1 is SGHVS and CDR2 is FQNEAQ in the germline V gene. The CDR3 runs to 16 residues. The CDR3 sequence: CASSLARGEVYTEAFF. The CDR3 DNA sequence: TGTGCCAGCAGCTTAGCGCGAGGGGAGGTGTACACTGAAGCTTTCTTT.

The genes are TRBV7-8 and TRBJ2-1, with 9 bases matching TRBD1. CDR1 SGHVS and CDR2 FQNEAQ come from the germline V gene. The CDR3 totals 13 residues. J lost 7 bases, V lost 7 bases, and 5 bases had no gene match. The DNA of the CDR3 is TGTGCCAGCATAGACAGGGGGTGGAATGAGCAGTTCTTC. Translation: CASIDRGWNEQFF.

V is TRBV29-1 and J is TRBJ2-7, with no clear D. The length of the CDR3 is 10 residues. V lost 8 bases, J lost 7 bases, and 12 bases lay in between. The germline V gene has CDR1 SQVTM and CDR2 ANQGSEA. The CDR3 coding sequence is TGCAGCTTCCGCGATAGGGAGCAGTACTTC. This gives the protein CSFRDREQYF.

The chain has TRBV29-1 and TRBJ1-2; D is unresolved. Per germline, CDR1 SQVTM and CDR2 ANQGSEA. V gave up 6 bases and J gave up 11 bases, with 19 bases separating them. This CDR3 contains 12 residues. Written as DNA, the CDR3 is TGCAGCGTCGTGGATAACTATCGGGTATACACCTTC. It codes for CSVVDNYRVYTF.

J is TRBJ1-2 and V is TRBV30; 7 bases match TRBD1. Germline-derived CDR1 and CDR2 are GTSNPN and SVGIG (reference sequence). The J segment lost 2 bases and the V segment lost 4 bases, leaving 4 bases of the junction unmatched. The CDR3 is made up of 13 amino acids. The CDR3 protein is CAWTPTGNYGYTF. CDR3 DNA: TGTGCCTGGACCCCGACAGGGAACTATGGCTACACCTTC.

This chain uses TRBV25-1 with TRBJ2-2; unclear D gene. The V gene's germline CDR1 is MGHDK and CDR2 SYGVNS. Trimming cost V 8 bases and J 3 bases, with 13 bases left between them. This CDR3 has 14 residues. This CDR3 reads CASAASEDTGELFF. The CDR3 DNA is TGTGCCAGCGCGGCGTCGGAAGACACCGGGGAGCTGTTTTTT.

V is TRBV6-1 and J is TRBJ2-5; D might be TRBD1 (6 bases). CDR1 and CDR2 (germline): MNHNS, SASEGT. The V gene lost 4 bases and the J gene lost 1 base, with 16 bases spanning the gap. The CDR3 length is 16 residues. In DNA, the CDR3 is TGTGCCAGCAGTGCCGAACCTGGGACACTCCAAGAGACCCAGTACTTC. This codes for CASSAEPGTLQETQYF.

This clone was recorded a few times. J is TRBJ1-1 and V is TRBV5-1; D is unresolved. Deletions cut 3 bases from V and 0 bases from J, with 3 bases between. There are 12 residues in the CDR3. CDR1 SGHRS and CDR2 YFSETQ come from the germline V gene. The CDR3 region has the DNA TGCGCCAGCAGCTCAATGAACACTGAAGCTTTCTTT. Protein sequence: CASSSMNTEAFF.